The 26 T cell receptor beta chains given below trace back to one sample, sequenced in a study of shared clonotypes between healthy human individuals. Data came from immunoSEQ multiplex PCR; TCRdb stores just in-frame clones and leaves some out. The sample comprises under 1,100,000 clones, around four fifths of which are singletons, and approximately 1.5% rests with the top ten. Sequences were obtained from memory CD4+ T cells sorted from blood. The subset was: CD45RA-negative fraction. These receptors came from a man in his late teens or twenties in good health.

This clone turned up a few times. V is TRBV11-1 and J is TRBJ2-1; possibly TRBD2 for D (7 bases). The CDR3 is 15 amino acids. Trimming stripped 2 bases from V and 2 bases from J, with 10 bases between. Germline V gene sequence: CDR1 SGHAT, CDR2 FQDESV (reference sequence). CDR3 nucleotides: TGTGCCAGCAGCTTACGGGGGGCGACCTACAATGAGCAGTTCTTC. Its translation: CASSLRGATYNEQFF.

This sequence joins TRBV19 and TRBJ2-3; 8 positions agree with TRBD1. Germline trimming cut 6 bases from V and 2 bases from J; bases unmatched to any gene: 13. Germline CDR1 LNHDA, CDR2 SQIVND (reference sequence). The CDR3 contains 17 residues. CDR3: CASRPTKGQDFTDTQYF. In nucleotides, the CDR3 is TGTGCCAGTAGACCCACGAAGGGACAGGACTTCACAGATACGCAGTATTTT.

With regard to this clone: A junction end diverges from the germline sequence, so it may reflect a read error. The rearrangement uses TRBV7-7 and TRBJ2-1, with D maybe TRBD2 (6 bases). This CDR3 has 13 residues. Germline V lookup: CDR1 SSHAT, CDR2 FNYEAQ (reference sequence). CDR3 coding DNA: TGTGCTAGCAGCCTCAGGACTACCAATGAGCAGTTCTTC. Translating it yields CASSLRTTNEQFF.

V gene TRBV11-1 combines with J gene TRBJ2-3; TRBD2 matches at 10 bases. The CDR3 is 18 residues long. CDR1 is SGHAT and CDR2 is FQDESV in the germline V gene (reference sequence). The V and J ends lost 6 bases and 2 bases, in that order; junction bases with no gene match: 14. CDR3 region: CASSAGLASRSYTDTQYF. The CDR3 DNA sequence: TGTGCCAGCAGTGCGGGACTAGCGTCCAGATCCTACACAGATACGCAGTATTTT. The variable domain in full, completed from reference TRBV11-1 and TRBJ2-3, reads EAEVAQSPRYKITEKSQAVAFWCDPISGHATLYWYRQILGQGPELLVQFQDESVVDDSQLPKDRFSAERLKGVDSTLKIQPAELGDSAMYLCASSAGLASRSYTDTQYFGPGTRLTVL.

This clone was counted a few times. The gene calls are TRBV6-5 and TRBJ2-1, with TRBD2 matching 8 bases. Germline CDR1 and CDR2: MNHEY and SVGAGI. The J segment lost 9 bases and the V segment lost 8 bases, leaving 12 bases of the junction unmatched. The CDR3 is made up of 14 amino acids. As DNA, the CDR3 is TGTGCCAGCTGGGAGAGCGGGAGAGGGGGTGAGCAGTTCTTC. As protein: CASWESGRGGEQFF.

The sample holds one count of this clone. V and J are TRBV30 and TRBJ2-2; TRBD1 matches at 7 bases. Trimming removed 8 bases from V and 5 bases from J; junction bases left unmatched: 5. Germline CDR1 GTSNPN, CDR2 SVGIG (reference sequence). CDR3 length equals 12 residues. The DNA of the CDR3 is TGTGCCCAATCACAGGGGACCGGGGAGCTGTTTTTT. Its translation: CAQSQGTGELFF.

This chain connects TRBV9 to TRBJ1-2, with 7 bases fitting TRBD1. The CDR3 totals 14 residues. The V gene end was trimmed by 9 bases and the J gene end by 1 base; junction bases not matched to a gene: 9. Germline assignment: CDR1 SGDLS and CDR2 YYNGEE. In nucleotides, the CDR3 is TGTGCCACCTCGAGGGGGCAGGGTAACTATGGCTACACCTTC. Translated: CATSRGQGNYGYTF.

The chain combines TRBV19 with TRBJ1-5, with D maybe TRBD1 (5 bases). Germline V lookup: CDR1 LNHDA, CDR2 SQIVND (reference sequence). This CDR3 is 15 amino acids long. V lost 1 base and J 5 bases, leaving 12 bases between the germline ends. The CDR3 bases are TGTGCCAGTAGTATAGCGGGGAGAGGGGATCAGCCCCAGCATTTT. It encodes CASSIAGRGDQPQHF.

This sequence joins TRBV11-2 and TRBJ1-4, with D possibly matching TRBD1 (5 bases). The CDR3 is 14 amino acids. V was cut by 5 bases and J by 5 bases, with 12 bases left in between. From germline, CDR1 is SGHAT and CDR2 FQNNGV. The CDR3 sequence is CASSPGTQNEKLFF. The CDR3 DNA reads TGTGCCAGCAGCCCCGGGACTCAGAATGAAAAACTGTTTTTT.

The V call is TRBV9, the J call TRBJ2-5; TRBD1 matches 7 bases. Germline lookup yields CDR1 SGDLS and CDR2 YYNGEE. V trimming: 4 bases; J trimming: 5 bases; junction bases outside the gene matches: 17. The CDR3 has 17 amino acids. The CDR3 sequence is CASSTLPLGGGQETQYF. CDR3 DNA sequence: TGTGCCAGCAGCACCCTCCCCCTAGGGGGCGGGCAGGAGACCCAGTACTTC.

In DNA form, the CDR3 reads TGCGCCAGCAGCTTGTTGGGACAGCACAATCAGCCCCAGCATTTT. Protein sequence: CASSLLGQHNQPQHF. The chain has TRBV5-1 and TRBJ1-5; 7 bases align to TRBD1. The germline CDR1 and CDR2 sequences are SGHRS and YFSETQ. V shed 1 base and J 3 bases; nucleotides not matched to a gene: 4. CDR3 length equals 15 residues.

This sequence joins TRBV2 and TRBJ1-2; the D gene is possibly TRBD1 (6 bases). The V gene lost 7 bases and the J gene lost 6 bases, with 18 bases spanning the gap. Germline V gene sequence: CDR1 SNHLY, CDR2 FYNNEI. The CDR3 runs to 14 residues. The CDR3 DNA reads as TGTGCCAGCACCCAACAGGGTTATGGGGATGGCTACACCTTC. It encodes CASTQQGYGDGYTF.

The gene calls are TRBV5-5 and TRBJ2-3; D gene uncertain. The CDR3 loop spans 12 amino acids. V gave up 4 bases and J gave up 8 bases, with 11 bases separating them. Germline CDR1 is SGHKS and CDR2 is YYEKEE (reference sequence). In nucleotides, the CDR3 is TGTGCCAGCAGCCTACCCCCCGGTACGCAGTATTTT. It codes for CASSLPPGTQYF.

The chain joins TRBV19 to TRBJ1-2, with D possibly matching TRBD1 (5 bases). The V end was cut by 3 bases, the J end by 14 bases, with 22 bases between. The V gene's germline CDR1 is LNHDA and CDR2 SQIVND (reference sequence). CDR3 size: 14 residues. CDR3 in DNA: TGTGCCAGTAGTATCCCCAGAACTCCCTGGGGGTTGACCTTC. Protein: CASSIPRTPWGLTF.

This clone was picked up a small number of times. The V and J genes are TRBV29-1 and TRBJ2-5; no definite D call. This CDR3 spans 13 amino acids. V lost 4 bases to trimming and J lost 5 bases, with 14 bases between them. The germline CDR1 and CDR2 sequences are SQVTM and ANQGSEA. This CDR3 is CSVAQATPETQYF. In DNA form, the CDR3 reads TGCAGCGTTGCGCAGGCAACCCCGGAGACCCAGTACTTC.

CDR3 in amino acids: CASSLGTSLTGELFF. The CDR3 DNA is TGTGCCAGCAGCTTGGGGACTAGTTTGACCGGGGAGCTGTTTTTT. The rearrangement links TRBV7-8 to TRBJ2-2; 8 bases match TRBD2. In germline, CDR1 is SGHVS, CDR2 FQNEAQ. V gave up 3 bases and J gave up 5 bases; unmatched junction bases: 5. This CDR3 region has 15 residues.

The rearrangement links TRBV4-2 to TRBJ2-3; a possible D gene is TRBD2 (7 bases). V was cut by 0 bases and J by 4 bases, with 17 bases left in between. Germline V gene data show CDR1 as LGHNA and CDR2 as YNFKEQ. The CDR3 loop spans 17 amino acids. The CDR3 loop reads CASSQDGGGAGADTQYF. CDR3 sequence (DNA): TGTGCCAGCAGCCAAGATGGAGGGGGGGCTGGGGCAGATACGCAGTATTTT.

V usage is TRBV27 and J usage is TRBJ2-6; tentative D call: TRBD2 (6 bases). Germline lookup yields CDR1 MNHEY and CDR2 SMNVEV (reference sequence). Trimming took off 8 bases at V and 0 bases at J, with 11 bases between the two ends. The CDR3 is made up of 15 amino acids. The DNA for the CDR3 is TGTGCCAGCGGAGGGGCCGCCTCTGGGGCCAACGTCCTGACTTTC. Translated, it gives CASGGAASGANVLTF.

This clone has only a few counts. Additional DNA sequences in this sample encode the identical CDR3. CDR3: CASSLDRRTGELFF. The CDR3, as DNA: TGTGCCAGCAGCTTAGATCGGCGGACCGGGGAGCTGTTTTTT. This chain joins TRBV11-3 and TRBJ2-2; D not resolved. Trimming removed 0 bases from V and 5 bases from J, with 7 bases in between. This CDR3 spans 14 amino acids. Germline CDR1 and CDR2: SGHNT and YENEEA.

In its sample, this clone was seen many times. The chain employs TRBV5-4 and TRBJ2-7; D unclear. CDR1 SGHNT and CDR2 YYREEE come from the germline V gene (reference sequence). This CDR3 has 14 residues. V was pared by 1 base and J by 5 bases, with 13 bases between. This CDR3 is CASSLRASSNEQYF. The CDR3 DNA reads as TGTGCCAGCAGCTTGCGGGCTAGTTCTAACGAGCAGTACTTC.

V is TRBV18 and J is TRBJ2-1; the D is unclear. This CDR3 comprises 14 residues. The V end was cut by 0 bases, the J end by 4 bases, with 7 bases between. Germline V gene lookup returns CDR1 KGHSH and CDR2 LQKENI. Here the CDR3 reads CASSPPRPYNEQFF. The CDR3 DNA is TGTGCCAGCTCACCACCGAGACCGTACAATGAGCAGTTCTTC. The full variable domain, its missing parts supplied by reference TRBV18 and TRBJ2-1, is NAGVMQNPRHLVRRRGQEARLRCSPMKGHSHVYWYRQLPEEGLKFMVYLQKENIIDESGMPKERFSAEFPKEGPSILRIQQVVRGDSAAYFCASSPPRPYNEQFFGPGTRLTVL.

This clone was seen only a few times. The rearrangement uses TRBV7-8 and TRBJ1-6; the D gene is possibly TRBD1 (5 bases). V gave up 0 bases and J gave up 7 bases, with 13 bases separating them. Germline-derived CDR1 and CDR2 are SGHVS and FQNEAQ. The CDR3 has 16 residues. The CDR3 spells CASSLAMATVNSPLHF. CDR3 sequence (DNA): TGTGCCAGCAGCTTAGCTATGGCGACAGTAAATTCACCCCTCCACTTT.

On this clone: This sample includes further DNA sequences coding for the same CDR3. V gene TRBV30 combines with J gene TRBJ1-2; unclear D gene. Trimming cost V 2 bases and J 2 bases, with 9 bases left between them. In germline, CDR1 is GTSNPN, CDR2 SVGIG (reference sequence). There are 13 residues in the CDR3. This chain's CDR3 is CAWSLQRNYGYTF. In DNA form, the CDR3 reads TGTGCCTGGAGTCTACAGAGAAACTATGGCTACACCTTC. Using reference TRBV30 and TRBJ1-2 for the parts outside the CDR3, the full variable domain is SQTIHQWPATLVQPVGSPLSLECTVEGTSNPNLYWYRQAAGRGLQLLFYSVGIGQISSEVPQNLSASRPQDRQFILSSKKLLLSDSGFYLCAWSLQRNYGYTFGSGTRLTVV.

This clone was picked up a small number of times. This chain connects TRBV10-3 to TRBJ1-5, with D tentatively TRBD1 (5 bases). This CDR3 is built from 13 residues. Germline loops: CDR1 ENHRY, CDR2 SYGVKD. V was shortened by 7 bases and J by 3 bases, with 10 bases between the two germline ends. CDR3 sequence: CAIKWGDNQPQHF. CDR3 sequence (DNA): TGTGCCATCAAGTGGGGGGACAATCAGCCCCAGCATTTT.

This chain joins TRBV7-9 and TRBJ2-1; no clear D. Trimming removed 7 bases at V and 3 bases at J, with 16 bases between. Looked up from germline, CDR1 is SEHNR and CDR2 is FQNEAQ (reference sequence). The CDR3 is made up of 15 amino acids. DNA of the CDR3: TGTGCCAGCATAAATAGTCGGGCGGACTACAATGAGCAGTTCTTC. It encodes CASINSRADYNEQFF.

The CDR3 region has the DNA TGTGCCATCAGGCAAGGAAAGAACACCGGGGAGCTGTTTTTT. It is translated as CAIRQGKNTGELFF. This chain joins TRBV10-3 and TRBJ2-2; D is ambiguous. The germline V gene has CDR1 ENHRY and CDR2 SYGVKD. This CDR3 is built from 14 residues. Trimming shortened V by 6 bases and J by 1 base, and 9 bases separated the two germline ends.